This T cell receptor beta chain was sequenced during a study of patients and donors after allogeneic stem cell transplantation. Each CDR3 protein gets one entry after TCRdb re-called the RT-PCR reads with MiXCR. The sample consists of 200,000 to 250,000 distinct CDR3 sequences, 11% to 15% of them appearing once. Looked up from germline, CDR1 is LNHDA and CDR2 is SQIVND (reference sequence). Trimming took 7 bases from V and 15 from J; bases not matched to a gene: 9. The CDR3 extends over 12 amino acids. The rearrangement joins TRBV19 to TRBJ1-5; 10 bases are shared with TRBD1. The TCR comes from a human donor who was either an allogeneic HSCT recipient or a stem cell or donor lymphocyte infusion donor (not recorded which). It is not recorded whose cells these are; they may come from a transplant donor. Material for sequencing was blood, either unsorted or a sorted T cell fraction (not recorded which). CDR3 residues: CASTPPTGGWHF. CDR3 sequence (DNA): TGTGCCAGTACACCGCCGACAGGGGGCTGGCATTTT.